This T cell receptor (beta chain) originates from a study of shared clonotypes between healthy human individuals. V was clipped by 10 bases and J by 6 bases; unmatched bases: 10. This CDR3 contains 13 residues. CDR1 and CDR2 from the germline V gene are MRHNA and SNTAGT. The table came from immunoSEQ multiplex PCR; TCRdb's copy has only in-frame clones and leaves some out. The sample shows some 2 million clones, 85% to 95% of them seen only once. Selected positively for CCR7 and CD45RO-negative, naive CD8 cells excluded terminally differentiated effector memory CD45RA+ cells. The V and J genes are TRBV6-4 and TRBJ2-5; 8 bases agree with TRBD1. The origin of this receptor is a man aged 18 to 35 in good health. The material sequenced was naive CD8+ T cells sorted from blood. The DNA of the CDR3 is TGTGCCAACACAGGGGGTCCAGGCAAGACCCAGTACTTC. Translating it yields CANTGGPGKTQYF.